The rows below give T cell receptor beta chains drawn from one sample of a study of cytomegalovirus exposure and HLA in healthy donors. This table comes from immunoSEQ multiplex PCR, and its TCRdb copy is limited to in-frame clones, with some not included. Here the sample spans some 240,000 clones, approximately 86% being singletons. The source material was PBMCs. The source is a woman aged 25-40 years in good health and CMV-seropositive. Each CDR3 is given without its conserved first and last residue. D genes are given only for firm matches.

j_gene	v_gene	d_gene	CDR3aa
TRBJ2-3	TRBV11-3	TRBD2	ASSLALAGVADTQY
TRBJ2-7	TRBV5-1	TRBD1	ASRAGGGYEQY
TRBJ2-1	TRBV7-6	NA	ASSLVVSDNEQF
TRBJ1-2	TRBV7-9	NA	ASSGDGGRREGYT
TRBJ2-7	TRBV4-1	TRBD1	ASSPTGQGTYEQY
TRBJ2-2	TRBV2	NA	ASGNGLNTGELF
TRBJ2-7	TRBV18	NA	ASSPASYEQY
TRBJ2-1	TRBV28	TRBD2	ASSLAGAPGYNEQF
TRBJ1-1	TRBV27	NA	ASSLRRQVPEAF
TRBJ1-2	TRBV7-9	NA	ASSLIAANYGYT
TRBJ1-2	TRBV10-3	NA	AISEPETGRGGYT
TRBJ1-5	TRBV4-1	TRBD1	ASSQGQGVLNQPQH
TRBJ1-3	TRBV7-8	NA	AINMREGSENTIY
TRBJ2-5	TRBV7-8	TRBD1	ASSLARVGQGRETQY
TRBJ2-7	TRBV10-3	NA	AISDGREQY
TRBJ1-2	TRBV10-3	NA	ATKGDYGYT
TRBJ2-2	TRBV30	NA	ACDKTGTGELF
TRBJ1-4	TRBV7-6	TRBD1	ASSLSGQSEKLF
TRBJ2-7	TRBV11-2	TRBD1	ASSYRDRDLYEQY
TRBJ2-7	TRBV9	NA	ASSVDFSSYEQY
TRBJ2-7	TRBV5-5	NA	ASSSTGDYEQY
TRBJ2-2	TRBV6-5	NA	ASSYSRDTGELF
TRBJ1-2	TRBV7-9	TRBD1	ASSLARTGIYGYT
TRBJ2-7	TRBV7-9	NA	ASSSDRTYEQY
TRBJ2-1	TRBV11-2	NA	ASSKMGVLGEQF
TRBJ1-1	TRBV2	NA	ARETTRGSGAF
TRBJ2-1	TRBV7-9	TRBD2	ASSFGEGEQF
TRBJ1-1	TRBV9	NA	ASSPHRGSVNTEAF
TRBJ1-1	TRBV29-1	TRBD1	SVGQGSNTEAF
TRBJ2-7	TRBV27	TRBD1	ASSFMNRGDEQY
TRBJ2-7	TRBV4-1	NA	ASSQGDSHPYEQY
TRBJ2-1	TRBV28	TRBD1	ASSGGQDFLNEQF
TRBJ1-1	TRBV6-6	NA	ASSPILFSEAF
TRBJ1-2	TRBV19	NA	ASERGGFVGGYT
TRBJ1-1	TRBV10-3	NA	ATWDSTWNTEAF
TRBJ1-1	TRBV7-9	NA	ASSLQGTDTEAF
TRBJ2-2	TRBV4-1	NA	ASSQARPGNTGELF
TRBJ2-1	TRBV25-1	NA	ASSEGGRGPYNEQF
TRBJ2-1	TRBV27	TRBD1	ASSYRGPYYNEQF
TRBJ1-2	TRBV19	NA	ASSTGLGYGYT
TRBJ2-7	TRBV18	TRBD2	ASSPRTSGTYEQY
TRBJ2-3	TRBV4-2	NA	ASSPFELRATDTQY
TRBJ2-5	TRBV18	NA	ASSQGSGETQY
TRBJ2-7	TRBV6-1	NA	ASSERGPYEQY
TRBJ2-5	TRBV20-1	NA	SATSQETQY